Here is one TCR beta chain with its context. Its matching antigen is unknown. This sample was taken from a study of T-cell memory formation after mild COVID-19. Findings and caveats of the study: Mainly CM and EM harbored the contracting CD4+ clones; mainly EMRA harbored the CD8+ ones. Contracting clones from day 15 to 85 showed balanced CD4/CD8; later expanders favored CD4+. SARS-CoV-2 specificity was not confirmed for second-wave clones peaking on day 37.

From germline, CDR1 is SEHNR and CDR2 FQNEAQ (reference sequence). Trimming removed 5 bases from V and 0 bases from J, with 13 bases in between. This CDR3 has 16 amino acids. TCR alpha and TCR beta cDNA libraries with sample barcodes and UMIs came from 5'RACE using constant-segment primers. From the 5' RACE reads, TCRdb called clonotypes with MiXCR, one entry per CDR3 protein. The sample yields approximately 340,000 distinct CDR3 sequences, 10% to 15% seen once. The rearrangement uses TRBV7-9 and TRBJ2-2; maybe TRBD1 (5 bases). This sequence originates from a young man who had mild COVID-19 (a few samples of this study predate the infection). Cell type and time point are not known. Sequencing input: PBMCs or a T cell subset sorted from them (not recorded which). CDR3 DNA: TGTGCCAGCAGCCTTACAGTACAGGCGAACACCGGGGAGCTGTTTTTT. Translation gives CASSLTVQANTGELFF. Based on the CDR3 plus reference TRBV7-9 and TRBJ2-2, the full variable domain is DTGVSQNPRHKITKRGQNVTFRCDPISEHNRLYWYRQTLGQGPEFLTYFQNEAQLEKSRLLSDRFSAERPKGSFSTLEIQRTEQGDSAMYLCASSLTVQANTGELFFGEGSRLTVL.